The 9 T cell receptor beta chains presented below share a single source sample, sequenced in a study of T cells after yellow fever vaccination. TCRdb re-called the 5' RACE reads through MiXCR, storing one row per CDR3 protein. The sample holds about 350,000 distinct CDR3 sequences; 9.5% to 13% are singletons and the top ten take around 18%. Sequencing used PBMCs, obtained on the day of the first yellow fever vaccination. All receptors come from a young man who received the YFV17D yellow fever vaccine.

This clonotype turned up a few times. This chain uses TRBV20-1 with TRBJ2-3, with TRBD2 matching over 12 bases. This CDR3 region has 16 residues. The ends lost 6 bases at V and 7 bases at J; junction bases unmatched: 14. Germline-derived CDR1 and CDR2 are DFQATT and SNEGSKA (reference sequence). CDR3 amino acids: CSALPLLAGGSNTQYF. Here the CDR3 DNA reads TGCAGTGCCCTCCCACTACTAGCGGGGGGTTCGAATACGCAGTATTTT.

With respect to this clonotype: This may come from a read error, since a much larger clone is one base off. The conserved phenylalanine or tryptophan is not found at the CDR3 terminus, so this likely reflects a read error. V gene TRBV20-1 combines with J gene TRBJ2-3; TRBD1 matches 8 bases. The CDR3 has 15 amino acids. V shed 4 bases, J shed 1 base, and the junction held 7 bases outside the gene matches. Germline values: CDR1 DFQATT, CDR2 SNEGSKA (reference sequence). CDR3 protein: CSANSMTGGTDTQYL. The CDR3 DNA is TGCAGTGCTAACTCGATGACAGGGGGCACAGATACGCAGTATCTT.

This clonotype occurred a few times. The chain is built from TRBV20-1 and TRBJ2-7, with unresolved D. Germline V lookup: CDR1 DFQATT, CDR2 SNEGSKA (reference sequence). The length of the CDR3 is 11 residues. V was clipped by 2 bases and J by 3 bases, with 5 bases between them. CDR3 residues: CSARSFYEQYF. The CDR3 nucleotides are TGCAGTGCTAGATCGTTCTACGAGCAGTACTTC.

The chain employs TRBV7-9 and TRBJ1-1; D possibly corresponds to TRBD1 (5 bases). V was shortened by 8 bases and J by 1 base, with 14 bases between the two germline ends. Germline assignment: CDR1 SEHNR and CDR2 FQNEAQ (reference sequence). The CDR3 totals 14 residues. The CDR3 is CASVGTGGNTEAFF. CDR3 DNA: TGTGCCAGCGTCGGTACAGGTGGGAACACTGAAGCTTTCTTT.

This clonotype was observed once. The chain combines TRBV5-1 with TRBJ2-5; 9 nucleotides match TRBD1. This CDR3 has 16 amino acids. The ends lost 2 bases at V and 5 bases at J; junction bases unmatched: 10. The germline CDR1 and CDR2 sequences are SGHRS and YFSETQ. The CDR3 loop reads CASSFRTGVARETQYF. The CDR3 region has the DNA TGCGCCAGCAGCTTTAGGACAGGGGTCGCTCGGGAGACCCAGTACTTC.

This clonotype was recorded a few times. This chain connects TRBV19 to TRBJ2-7; unclear D gene. The CDR3 has 13 amino acids. From germline, CDR1 is LNHDA and CDR2 SQIVND (reference sequence). V was clipped by 7 bases and J by 2 bases, with 12 bases between them. The CDR3 here is CASTRRLTYEQYV. CDR3 coding DNA: TGTGCCAGTACCCGGAGATTGACCTACGAGCAGTACGTC.

The V call is TRBV5-4, the J call TRBJ2-1; either TRBD1 or TRBD2 may fit D (5 bases each). With 4 bases removed from V and 7 bases from J, the gap between germline ends came to 15 bases. The CDR3 has 14 amino acids. Germline V gives CDR1 SGHNT, CDR2 YYREEE (reference sequence). CDR3 bases: TGTGCCAGCAGCCGGGACGGGTTGGGAAATGAGCAGTTCTTC. It codes for CASSRDGLGNEQFF. Filled out from reference TRBV5-4 and TRBJ2-1, the complete variable domain reads ETGVTQSPTHLIKTRGQQVTLRCSSQSGHNTVSWYQQALGQGPQFIFQYYREEENGRGNFPPRFSGLQFPNYSSELNVNALELDDSALYLCASSRDGLGNEQFFGPGTRLTVL.

The table lists this clonotype with many counts. The J gene is TRBJ1-1, the V gene TRBV4-2; D is unresolved. There are 12 residues in the CDR3. Germline CDR1 is LGHNA and CDR2 is YNFKEQ. V was pared by 0 bases and J by 5 bases, with 4 bases between. CDR3 protein: CASSQDGTEAFF. DNA for the CDR3: TGTGCCAGCAGCCAAGATGGAACTGAAGCTTTCTTT.

J is TRBJ1-4 and V is TRBV28; D ambiguous. Germline V CDR1 and CDR2: MDHEN, SYDVKM. V lost 10 bases to trimming and J lost 5 bases, with 5 bases between them. This CDR3 has 10 residues. CDR3 in DNA: TGTGCCACCCTCAATGAAAAACTGTTTTTT. Protein: CATLNEKLFF.